The following is a T cell receptor beta chain sequence with its context. Its antigen is currently unknown. The record originates from a study of vaccination effects on CD4 cells after COVID-19. Study-wide results and limits: The study got few convalescent patients and did not collect any early post-infection timepoints.

Only in-frame clones appear in the TCRdb table, and some are missing; sequencing was by immunoSEQ multiplex PCR. The sample contains around 25,000 clones, 60% to 80% of which appear only once. Before any sequencing was done, the ViraFEST assay used viral peptide pools to expand antigen-specific CD4+ T cells. Cells that had been cultured for ten to eleven days were the source of isolated CD4+ T cells. Sometime from March through December 2020, the person acquired a SARS-CoV-2 infection that PCR confirmed. IL-2 at 9 to 10 IU/ml and peptides at about 10 ug/ml were added to cultured PBMC, two million per well. IL-2 medium was substituted for half the medium on days 3 and 7. V was pared by 1 base and J by 0 bases, with 10 bases between. Per germline, CDR1 SGHRS and CDR2 YFSETQ. The CDR3 contains 16 residues.

The chain carries TRBV5-1 and TRBJ2-2; D ambiguous. Sample: CD4+ T cells from PBMCs cultured with HCoV-NL63 spike peptides, taken before COVID-19 vaccination. The sequence came from a human donor who had a prior SARS-CoV-2 infection. The DNA for the CDR3 is TGCGCCAGCAGCTTGTTCGTTCGGGCGAACACCGGGGAGCTGTTTTTT. Translated: CASSLFVRANTGELFF.